A selection of T cell receptor beta chains follows, all from one sample in a study of post-analysis software for immune sequencing data. TCRdb fed the PCR reads into MiXCR, producing one record per CDR3 protein. The sample lists more than 500,000 distinct CDR3 sequences, 30% to 40% seen once, with less than 6% in the top ten. Sequenced sample: blood. Source of these receptors: a girl aged 2-17 years with multiple sclerosis. The CDR3 runs from the conserved cysteine through the conserved F or W. D genes are given only for firm matches. A row's size may be missing; if present it is once, few, many or a size class.

size	D	V	J	DNA	CDR3
-	TRBD2	TRBV7-7	TRBJ2-5	TGTGCTAGCAGCTTCGGGACTAGCGGGGGCCTCCAAGAGACCCAGTACTTC	CASSFGTSGGLQETQYF
few	TRBD2	TRBV18	TRBJ2-7	TGTGCCAGCTCACAGAGCGGGGGCTCCTACGAGCAGTACTTC	CASSQSGGSYEQYF
-	-	TRBV11-2	TRBJ1-2	TGTGCCAGTAGCTTAGATTTTACGGGCAGCGGCTATGGCTACACCTTC	CASSLDFTGSGYGYTF
once	-	TRBV6-2/TRBV6-3	TRBJ2-2	TGTGCCAGCAGTTACAGGGACACGAACACCGGGGAGCTGTTTTTT	CASSYRDTNTGELFF
few	-	TRBV6-6	TRBJ1-5	TGTGCCAGCAGTTACACCCCGGATAGAAATAGCAATCAGCCCCAGCATTTT	CASSYTPDRNSNQPQHF
few	-	TRBV20-1	TRBJ1-2	TGCAGTGCTAGAGGGACAGACACCTTC	CSARGTDTF
few	-	TRBV4-2	TRBJ2-3	TGTGCCAGCAGCCAAGAAGAAGGGAGCACAGATACGCAGTATTTT	CASSQEEGSTDTQYF
-	-	TRBV7-9	TRBJ2-3	TGTGCCAGCAGCCCTGTAGGCCCGCGCACAGATACGCAGTATTTT	CASSPVGPRTDTQYF
-	-	TRBV5-1	TRBJ2-5	TGCGCCAGCAGCTGGATGGGGGCCCAGTACTTC	CASSWMGAQYF
few	-	TRBV4-1	TRBJ1-6	TGCGCCAGCAGCCCTAGGTCCGGAGAAAATTCACCCCTCCACTTT	CASSPRSGENSPLHF
few	TRBD2	TRBV5-1	TRBJ2-7	TGCGCCAGCAGCTTGGTGGCCCGGGGGGGTGTCTCCTACGAGCAGTACTTC	CASSLVARGGVSYEQYF
-	TRBD2	TRBV5-1	TRBJ2-1	TGCGCCAGCAGCTTACGGCTAGCGGGGGGGGCCTACAATGAGCAGTTCTTC	CASSLRLAGGAYNEQFF
-	TRBD1	TRBV6-6	TRBJ2-6	TGTGCCAGCACCGGACAGGGGGCGCGGGGGGCCAACGTCCTGACTTTC	CASTGQGARGANVLTF
few	-	TRBV29-1	TRBJ2-3	TGCAGCGTTGACTCACTCCTAGGACAAGCTAGCACAGATACGCAGTATTTT	CSVDSLLGQASTDTQYF
-	-	TRBV10-3	TRBJ2-6	TGTGCCATCAGTGAGAGTTCGTTTCGGGCGGGTTCTGGGGCCAACGTCCTGACTTTC	CAISESSFRAGSGANVLTF
-	-	TRBV7-8	TRBJ2-7	TGTGCCAGCAACCAAAACCGTTACGAGCAGTACTTC	CASNQNRYEQYF
-	-	TRBV5-1	TRBJ1-2	TGCGCCAGCAGCTTGGAAGGGGGTGACTATGGCTACACCTTC	CASSLEGGDYGYTF
-	-	TRBV5-6	TRBJ2-1	TGTGCCAGCAGCTTGCGACCGGGGGACAATGAGCAGTTCTTC	CASSLRPGDNEQFF
-	-	TRBV20-1	TRBJ2-7	TGCAGTGCTCGAGACTTCTACGAGCAGTACTTC	CSARDFYEQYF
many	-	TRBV29-1	TRBJ2-5	TGCAGCGTTGTGTTACTAGCTGTCGACCTCGCAGGGACCCAGTACTTC	CSVVLLAVDLAGTQYF
-	-	TRBV12-3/TRBV12-4	TRBJ2-5	TGTGCCAGCAGTTTGACCGGGGATTCGCTCGGGGAGACCCAGTACTTC	CASSLTGDSLGETQYF
-	TRBD1	TRBV20-1	TRBJ2-7	TGCAGTGCGCTTCCCTCCGTGACAGGGTTCTACGAGCAGTACTTC	CSALPSVTGFYEQYF
-	-	TRBV5-1	TRBJ2-4	TGCGCCAGCAGATCCGGAGAGGACAGATACATTCAGTACTTC	CASRSGEDRYIQYF
few	-	TRBV11-2	TRBJ1-2	TGTGCCAGCAGCTTAGACGGGGGCGACTATGGCTACACCTTC	CASSLDGGDYGYTF
few	TRBD1	TRBV20-1	TRBJ1-2	TGCAGTGCTAGAGATAGCCCCCTCGGGACAGGGGACTATGGCTACACCTTC	CSARDSPLGTGDYGYTF
few	TRBD2	TRBV2	TRBJ2-3	TGTGCCAGCAGTGATTGGATTTTTAGCACTAGCGGGGATCGCACAGATACGCAGTATTTT	CASSDWIFSTSGDRTDTQYF
-	-	TRBV7-9	TRBJ1-2	TGTGCCACCGGACAGACTAACTATGGCTACACCTTC	CATGQTNYGYTF
few	TRBD1	TRBV5-1	TRBJ1-1	TGCGCCAGCAGCTTGGGGGGACAGGGAAGGACTGAAGCTTTCTTT	CASSLGGQGRTEAFF
few	TRBD1	TRBV18	TRBJ1-2	TGTGCCAGCTCACCACAGGACAGGGCTGGCTACACCTTC	CASSPQDRAGYTF
-	-	TRBV10-3	TRBJ2-5	TGTGCCATCAGTGACAGAACCCAAGAGACCCAGTACTTC	CAISDRTQETQYF
-	-	TRBV20-1	TRBJ2-5	-	CSGPEGVYGYTFGSGTTQETQYF
few	-	TRBV10-1	TRBJ2-1	TGCGCCAGCTCCGGTGCGGCGGGCAATGAGCAGTTCTTC	CASSGAAGNEQFF
few	-	TRBV5-1	TRBJ2-1	TGCGCCAGCAGCTCGGGACTCGGCAGGGAGCAGTTCTTC	CASSSGLGREQFF
many	-	TRBV7-8	TRBJ2-7	TGTGCCAGCAGAGGACTCGCGACGGACGGCTACGAGCAGTACTTC	CASRGLATDGYEQYF
-	-	TRBV7-9	TRBJ2-5	TGTGCCAGCAGCTTAGCGCGACAGCAAGAGACCCAGTACTTC	CASSLARQQETQYF